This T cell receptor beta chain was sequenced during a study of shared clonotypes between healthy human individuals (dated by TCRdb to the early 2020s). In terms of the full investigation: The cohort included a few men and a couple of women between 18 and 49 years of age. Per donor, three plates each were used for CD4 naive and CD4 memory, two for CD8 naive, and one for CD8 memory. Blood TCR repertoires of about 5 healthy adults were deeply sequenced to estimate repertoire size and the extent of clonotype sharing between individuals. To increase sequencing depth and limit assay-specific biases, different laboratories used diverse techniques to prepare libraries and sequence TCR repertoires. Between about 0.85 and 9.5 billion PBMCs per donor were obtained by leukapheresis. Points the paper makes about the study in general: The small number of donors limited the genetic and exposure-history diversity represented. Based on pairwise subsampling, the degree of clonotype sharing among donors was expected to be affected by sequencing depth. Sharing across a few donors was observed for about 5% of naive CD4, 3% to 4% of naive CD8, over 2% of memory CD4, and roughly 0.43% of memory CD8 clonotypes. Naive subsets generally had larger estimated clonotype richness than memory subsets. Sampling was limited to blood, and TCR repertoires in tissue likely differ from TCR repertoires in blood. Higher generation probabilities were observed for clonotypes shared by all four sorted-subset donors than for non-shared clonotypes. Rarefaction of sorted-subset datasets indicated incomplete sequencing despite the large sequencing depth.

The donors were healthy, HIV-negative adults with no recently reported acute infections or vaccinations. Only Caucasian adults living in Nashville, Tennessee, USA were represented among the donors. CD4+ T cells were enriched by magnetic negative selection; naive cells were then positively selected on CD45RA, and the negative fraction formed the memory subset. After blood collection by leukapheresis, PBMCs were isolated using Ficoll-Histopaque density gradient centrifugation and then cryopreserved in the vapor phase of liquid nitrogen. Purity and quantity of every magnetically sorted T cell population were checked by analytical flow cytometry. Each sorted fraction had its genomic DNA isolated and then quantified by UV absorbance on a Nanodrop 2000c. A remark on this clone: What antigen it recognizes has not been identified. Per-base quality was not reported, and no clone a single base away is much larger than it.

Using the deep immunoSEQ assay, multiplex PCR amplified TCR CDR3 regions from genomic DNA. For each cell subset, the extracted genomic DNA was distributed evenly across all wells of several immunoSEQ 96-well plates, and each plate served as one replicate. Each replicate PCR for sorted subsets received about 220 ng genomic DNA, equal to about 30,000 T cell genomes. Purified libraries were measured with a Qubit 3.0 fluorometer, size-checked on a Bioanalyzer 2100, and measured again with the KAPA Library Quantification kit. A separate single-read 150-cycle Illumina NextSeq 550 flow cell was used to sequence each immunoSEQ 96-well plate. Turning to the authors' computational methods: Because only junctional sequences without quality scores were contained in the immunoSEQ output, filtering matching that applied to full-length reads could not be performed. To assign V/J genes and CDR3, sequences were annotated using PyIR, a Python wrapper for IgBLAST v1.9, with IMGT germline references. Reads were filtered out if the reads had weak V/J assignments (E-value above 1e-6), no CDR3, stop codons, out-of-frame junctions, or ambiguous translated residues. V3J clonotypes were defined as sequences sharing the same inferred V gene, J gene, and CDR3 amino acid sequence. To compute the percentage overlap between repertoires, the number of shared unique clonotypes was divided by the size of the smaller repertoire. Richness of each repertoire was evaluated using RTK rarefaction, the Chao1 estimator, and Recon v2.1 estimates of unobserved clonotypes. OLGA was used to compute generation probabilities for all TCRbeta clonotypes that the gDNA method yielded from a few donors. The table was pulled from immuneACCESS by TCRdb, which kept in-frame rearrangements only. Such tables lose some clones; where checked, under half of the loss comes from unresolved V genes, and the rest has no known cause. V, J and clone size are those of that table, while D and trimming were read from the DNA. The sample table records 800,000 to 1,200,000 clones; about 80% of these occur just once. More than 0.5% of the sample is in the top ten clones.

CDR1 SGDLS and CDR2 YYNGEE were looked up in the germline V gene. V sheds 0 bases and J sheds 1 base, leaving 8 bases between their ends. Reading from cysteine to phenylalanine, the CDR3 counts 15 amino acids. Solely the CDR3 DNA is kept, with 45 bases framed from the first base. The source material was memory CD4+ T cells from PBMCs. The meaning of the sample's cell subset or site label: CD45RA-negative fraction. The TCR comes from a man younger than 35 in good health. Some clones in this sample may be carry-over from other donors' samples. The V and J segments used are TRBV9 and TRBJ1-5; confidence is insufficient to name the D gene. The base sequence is TGTGCCAGCAGCGTAGGACTTGGGAGCAATCAGCCCCAGCATTTT. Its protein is CASSVGLGSNQPQHF.